The present T cell receptor beta chain was sequenced within a study of metastatic and nonmetastatic thyroid tumors. TCRdb reprocessed the PCR reads using MiXCR. Counted here are tens of thousands of clones, 17% occurring once; the ten biggest clones make up 9.9%. All patients were treatment-naive before thyroid surgery. In regard to this clone: An end of the junction does not agree with germline; a read error may underlie this.

The CDR3 is made up of 16 amino acids. Per the germline V gene, CDR1 is PRHDT and CDR2 is FYEKMQ (reference sequence). Sequencing was performed on tumor tissue. The TCR comes from a female donor with papillary thyroid cancer or a benign thyroid nodule (not recorded which). Some clones in this sample may be carry-over from other donors' samples. This chain joins TRBV13 and TRBJ2-2; TRBD1 is a possible D gene (6 bases). The CDR3 protein is CASSTDRNRDTGELFF. CDR3 DNA: TGTGCCAGCAGCACAGACAGGAATCGGGACACAGGGGAGCTGTTTTTT.